These 25 T cell receptor beta chains share one sample of origin, sequenced in a study of T cells in Graves' hyperthyroidism and ophthalmopathy. The CDR3 regions of TCR beta were amplified from RNA transcripts. TCR CDR3 regions were first amplified by RT-PCR with HTBI primers. Each CDR3 protein gets one entry after TCRdb re-called the multiplex PCR reads with MiXCR. The table records hundreds of thousands of distinct CDR3 sequences, roughly 15% of them present only once. The sequenced sample consisted of blood. These receptors all stem from a young man with Graves' ophthalmopathy.

There are a few counts of this clonotype. The CDR3 sequence: CSVTTEILSGNTIYF. CDR3 in DNA: TGCAGCGTTACTACAGAAATCCTATCTGGAAACACCATATATTTT. The genes are TRBV29-1 and TRBJ1-3; D gene unclear. CDR3 length: 15 residues. The germline V gene has CDR1 SQVTM and CDR2 ANQGSEA. The germline V and J ends were trimmed by 5 bases and 1 base, with 15 bases remaining between them.

The chain uses TRBV6-5 and TRBJ2-7; possibly TRBD1 for D (6 bases). The germline V gene has CDR1 MNHEY and CDR2 SVGAGI. The germline V and J ends were trimmed by 4 bases and 8 bases, with 12 bases remaining between them. The CDR3 sequence is 12 residues long. CDR3 coding DNA: TGTGCCAGCAGTTCCACAGGGTATAAGCAGTACTTC. The encoded protein is CASSSTGYKQYF.

The sample holds many counts of this clonotype. The gene calls are TRBV2 and TRBJ1-2; D gene unclear. CDR3 length: 13 amino acids. Germline loops: CDR1 SNHLY, CDR2 FYNNEI. Trimming shortened V by 6 bases and J by 2 bases, and 10 bases separated the two germline ends. The CDR3: CASRMGGNYGYTF. The CDR3 coding sequence is TGTGCCAGCAGGATGGGAGGGAACTATGGCTACACCTTC. Full variable domain (outside the CDR3, taken from reference TRBV2 and TRBJ1-2): EPEVTQTPSHQVTQMGQEVILRCVPISNHLYFYWYRQILGQKVEFLVSFYNNEISEKSEIFDDQFSVERPDGSNFTLKIRSTKLEDSAMYFCASRMGGNYGYTFGSGTRLTVV.

There are many counts of this clonotype. The rearrangement joins TRBV10-3 to TRBJ1-5, with D possibly TRBD1 on 6 matching bases. Trimming took 7 bases from V and 4 from J, leaving 11 bases between them. Per the germline V gene, CDR1 is ENHRY and CDR2 is SYGVKD. CDR3 length equals 13 residues. The CDR3 loop reads CAIKGRGNQPQHF. CDR3 bases: TGTGCCATCAAAGGAAGGGGGAATCAGCCCCAGCATTTT.

This clonotype was observed many times. The rearrangement uses TRBV10-2 and TRBJ1-1; D unclear. The CDR3 spans 14 residues. V shed 5 bases and J shed 6 bases, with 16 bases lying between them. CDR1 and CDR2 (germline): WSHSY, SAAADI. CDR3: CASSLRFMNAEAFF. DNA of the CDR3: TGCGCCAGCAGTCTCCGCTTCATGAATGCTGAAGCTTTCTTT.

This clonotype was seen ten or more times. This chain connects TRBV2 to TRBJ1-1; 11 nucleotides align to TRBD1. CDR3 length equals 18 residues. The germline gives CDR1 SNHLY, CDR2 FYNNEI. After removal of 6 bases from V and 4 bases from J, the junction contained 16 bases not matched to a gene. CDR3 amino acids: CASRTPRTGGDVGTEAFF. DNA for the CDR3: TGTGCCAGCAGAACTCCCAGGACAGGGGGCGATGTGGGCACTGAAGCTTTCTTT.

In this sample, this clonotype turned up a few times. This chain's CDR3 is CASSEDSATYEQYF. In DNA form, the CDR3 reads TGCGCCAGCAGTGAGGACAGCGCTACCTACGAGCAGTACTTC. The chain carries TRBV10-1 and TRBJ2-7, with a tentative D call TRBD1 (5 bases). This CDR3 region has 14 residues. The V end was cut by 2 bases, the J end by 2 bases, with 10 bases between. The germline CDR1 and CDR2 sequences are WNHNN and SYGVQD (reference sequence).

This clonotype was counted at least ten times. The chain has TRBV4-1 and TRBJ1-2; 7 bases map to TRBD1. The CDR3 sequence is 15 residues long. Germline V gene lookup returns CDR1 MGHRA and CDR2 YSYEKL. After removal of 0 bases from V and 8 bases from J, the junction contained 9 bases not matched to a gene. CDR3 DNA: TGCGCCAGCAGCCAAGATGGAGGGGGCACTTACGGCTACACCTTC. This sequence encodes CASSQDGGGTYGYTF.

The chain is built from TRBV7-2 and TRBJ2-2; either TRBD1 or TRBD2 may fit D (7 bases each). CDR3 length equals 17 residues. The germline V and J ends were trimmed by 1 base and 3 bases, with 15 bases remaining between them. Germline-derived CDR1 and CDR2 are SGHTA and FQGNSA. DNA for the CDR3: TGTGCCAGCAGCTTAGTGGTGACAGGGAGGGACACCGGGGAGCTGTTTTTT. Protein: CASSLVVTGRDTGELFF.

V gene TRBV5-8 combines with J gene TRBJ1-2; D is perhaps TRBD1 (5 bases). The CDR3 runs to 14 residues. Trimming took off 2 bases at V and 8 bases at J, with 16 bases between the two ends. From germline, CDR1 is SGHTS and CDR2 YDEGEE. The CDR3 spells CASSFLGTAFGYTF. The CDR3 DNA sequence: TGTGCCAGCAGCTTCCTCGGGACGGCCTTCGGCTACACCTTC. Filled out from reference TRBV5-8 and TRBJ1-2, the complete variable domain reads EAGVTQSPTHLIKTRGQQATLRCSPISGHTSVYWYQQALGLGLQFLLWYDEGEERNRGNFPPRFSGRQFPNYSSELNVNALELEDSALYLCASSFLGTAFGYTFGSGTRLTVV.

The chain employs TRBV7-9 and TRBJ1-2; D remains ambiguous. Trimming left V 5 bases short and J 2 bases short, with 15 bases between. CDR3 length: 15 residues. In germline, CDR1 is SEHNR, CDR2 FQNEAQ (reference sequence). The CDR3, as DNA: TGTGCCAGCAGCGATACCGGGTCACTGAACTATGGCTACACCTTC. It is translated as CASSDTGSLNYGYTF.

This clonotype was observed many times. J is TRBJ1-3 and V is TRBV5-1; no clear D gene. This CDR3 is 17 amino acids long. The germline gives CDR1 SGHRS, CDR2 YFSETQ. V shed 4 bases and J shed 0 bases, with 17 bases lying between them. CDR3 loop: CASSPRRTRSSGNTIYF. The CDR3 nucleotides read TGCGCCAGCAGCCCTCGACGCACCCGGAGCTCTGGAAACACCATATATTTT.

This clonotype was recorded many times. This chain uses TRBV2 with TRBJ2-5; D is tentatively TRBD1 or TRBD2 (5 bases each). CDR3 length: 14 residues. Trimming took off 0 bases at V and 1 base at J, with 6 bases between the two ends. CDR1 and CDR2 (germline): SNHLY, FYNNEI. The CDR3 coding sequence is TGTGCCAGCAGTGAAGCGGGGGTCCAAGAGACCCAGTACTTC. It encodes CASSEAGVQETQYF.

V and J are TRBV4-1 and TRBJ2-1, with D perhaps TRBD2 (6 bases). Germline-derived CDR1 and CDR2 are MGHRA and YSYEKL. V dropped 0 bases and J dropped 4 bases, with 10 bases sitting between them. This CDR3 region has 15 residues. The CDR3 sequence: CASSQDPGGYNEQFF. The CDR3 DNA sequence: TGCGCCAGCAGCCAAGACCCCGGGGGTTACAATGAGCAGTTCTTC.

The rearrangement uses TRBV9 and TRBJ2-2; unclear D gene. This CDR3 region has 16 residues. Germline V gene lookup returns CDR1 SGDLS and CDR2 YYNGEE. The V end lost 4 bases, the J end lost 7 bases, and 20 bases lay between the germline ends. This CDR3 reads CASSFRTGLSSGELFF. The CDR3 DNA reads as TGTGCCAGCAGCTTCCGGACGGGTTTGTCTAGCGGGGAGCTGTTTTTT.

This clonotype appeared many times. This chain uses TRBV19 with TRBJ2-7; D might be TRBD2 (5 bases). CDR3 length: 13 amino acids. Trimming took off 0 bases at V and 4 bases at J, with 7 bases between the two ends. The germline V gene encodes CDR1 LNHDA and CDR2 SQIVND (reference sequence). The CDR3 coding sequence is TGTGCCAGTAGTATAGATCCGGGATACGAGCAGTACTTC. Translating gives CASSIDPGYEQYF.

The table lists this clonotype with many counts. The chain uses TRBV3-1 and TRBJ2-3, with D hard to call. The CDR3 runs 17 residues. The germline gives CDR1 LGHDT, CDR2 YNNKEL (reference sequence). V was pared by 6 bases and J by 2 bases, with 21 bases between. The DNA of the CDR3 is TGTGCCAGCAGTCCCGACACGGCGGATCTATACACAGATACGCAGTATTTT. Residues: CASSPDTADLYTDTQYF.

The chain carries TRBV20-1 and TRBJ1-5; 8 bases are shared with TRBD1. With 1 base clipped from V and 2 bases from J, the junction kept 7 bases outside the gene matches. Germline CDR1 DFQATT, CDR2 SNEGSKA (reference sequence). The length of the CDR3 is 16 residues. CDR3: CSARVAGGEGNQPQHF. The DNA of the CDR3 is TGCAGTGCTAGAGTGGCAGGGGGCGAGGGCAATCAGCCCCAGCATTTT.

This clonotype was observed many times. The rearrangement joins TRBV9 to TRBJ2-7; D might be TRBD1 (6 bases). V was trimmed by 0 bases and J by 2 bases, leaving 15 bases between them. CDR1 SGDLS and CDR2 YYNGEE come from the germline V gene. This CDR3 is 16 amino acids long. Written as DNA, the CDR3 is TGTGCCAGCAGCGTAGCTTCCAGGGGAGACCCCTACGAGCAGTACTTC. This gives the protein CASSVASRGDPYEQYF.

This clonotype was counted ten times or more. The chain couples TRBV9 to TRBJ1-2; TRBD1 might be the D (6 bases). The CDR3 totals 15 residues. The germline gives CDR1 SGDLS, CDR2 YYNGEE. V was cut by 1 base and J by 3 bases, with 13 bases left in between. CDR3 sequence: CASSVTHREDYGYTF. The CDR3 region has the DNA TGTGCCAGCAGCGTAACCCACAGGGAGGACTATGGCTACACCTTC.

V gene TRBV11-3 combines with J gene TRBJ2-1, with unresolved D. This CDR3 comprises 15 residues. V lost 1 base, J lost 4 bases, and 11 bases lay in between. Germline CDR1 SGHNT, CDR2 YENEEA. CDR3 nucleotides: TGTGCCAGCAGCTTAGTCGCGCCTCAGTACAATGAGCAGTTCTTC. This gives the protein CASSLVAPQYNEQFF.

This clonotype was counted many times. The rearrangement links TRBV20-1 to TRBJ2-1, with 8 nucleotides matching TRBD2. There are 13 residues in the CDR3. Unmatched junction bases numbered 7, after V lost 3 bases and J lost 9 bases. Germline loops: CDR1 DFQATT, CDR2 SNEGSKA (reference sequence). The CDR3 DNA reads as TGCAGTGCTAGGGCGGGAGGACTTCCTGAGCAGTTCTTC. As protein: CSARAGGLPEQFF.

In its sample, this clonotype was seen many times. The chain combines TRBV20-1 with TRBJ2-1, with 12 bases matching TRBD2. The V segment lost 2 bases and the J segment 7 bases; nucleotides outside the gene matches: 6. The CDR3 consists of 15 residues. Germline V CDR1 and CDR2: DFQATT, SNEGSKA (reference sequence). CDR3 bases: TGCAGTGCTAGACTGGGACTAGCGGGTACGAATGAGCAGTTCTTC. Translating gives CSARLGLAGTNEQFF.

This clonotype was found many times. The V gene is TRBV24-1, the J gene TRBJ2-7; no clear D gene. The CDR3 sequence is 12 residues long. The germline V gene has CDR1 KGHDR and CDR2 SFDVKD. The germline V and J ends were trimmed by 3 bases and 3 bases, with 5 bases remaining between them. CDR3 coding DNA: TGTGCCACCAGTGATGGTAGCTACGAGCAGTACTTC. The encoded protein is CATSDGSYEQYF.

Concerning this clonotype: A much larger clone sits a single nucleotide away, making a read error possible. This likely comes from a read error, as the CDR3 has no conserved phenylalanine or tryptophan at its end. The chain combines TRBV30 with TRBJ2-2; a possible D gene is TRBD2 (5 bases). Germline values: CDR1 GTSNPN, CDR2 SVGIG (reference sequence). This CDR3 has 12 residues. Trimming took off 3 bases at V and 3 bases at J, with 5 bases between the two ends. The CDR3 DNA reads TGTGCCTGGAGGGACTACACCGGGGAGCTGTTTCTT. This translates into CAWRDYTGELFL.